Listed below are T cell receptor beta chains from one sample, sequenced in a study of blood T cell repertoires in COVID-19. Profiled with immunoSEQ multiplex PCR; TCRdb holds only in-frame clones, not every one. Among under 40,000 clones listed, about 92% were seen once. Sequenced sample: peripheral blood. Receptors were obtained from a male donor with active COVID-19. The CDR3 runs from the conserved cysteine through the conserved F or W. The D gene is left open where the match is weak. Clone sizes are given selectively: once, few, many, or a class where the clone is expanded.

abundance | j_gene | v_gene | d_gene | CDR3aa | CDR3nt
NA | TRBJ2-3 | TRBV5-4 | TRBD2 | CASSLAMGGVGTDTQYF | TGTGCCAGCAGCTTGGCCATGGGGGGGGTCGGGACAGATACGCAGTATTTT
NA | TRBJ2-7 | TRBV5-1 | NA | CASSLVAGAYEQYF | TGCGCCAGCAGCTTGGTTGCAGGGGCCTACGAGCAGTACTTC
once | TRBJ2-1 | TRBV4-3 | NA | CASSQITNQGYEQFF | TGCGCCAGCAGCCAGATAACCAATCAGGGCTATGAGCAGTTCTTC
NA | TRBJ2-3 | TRBV3-1/TRBV3-2 | TRBD1 | CASSQLTGGPQYF | TGTGCCAGCAGCCAACTCACAGGGGGCCCGCAGTATTTT
NA | TRBJ2-7 | TRBV12-3/TRBV12-4 | TRBD1 | CASSLGQGREQYF | TGTGCCAGCAGTTTAGGACAGGGAAGAGAGCAGTACTTC
once | TRBJ2-3 | TRBV29-1 | NA | CSVDTGGGYTQYF | TGCAGCGTTGACACGGGGGGCGGATATACGCAGTATTTT
NA | TRBJ2-3 | TRBV5-1 | NA | CASSLGGTHGTDTQYF | TGCGCCAGCAGCTTGGGAGGCACCCACGGCACAGATACGCAGTATTTT
NA | TRBJ1-3 | TRBV6-5 | NA | CASIGRVRGNTIYF | TGTGCCAGCATAGGCAGGGTTAGGGGAAACACCATATATTTT
NA | TRBJ1-1 | TRBV19 | TRBD1 | CASSVGTGKAEAFF | TGTGCCAGTAGTGTCGGGACAGGGAAAGCTGAAGCTTTCTTT
NA | TRBJ1-1 | TRBV20-1 | NA | CSASPDSENTEAFF | TGCAGTGCTAGTCCTGACAGTGAGAACACTGAAGCTTTCTTT
NA | TRBJ2-3 | TRBV6-1 | TRBD2 | CASSDGSLAGALSTDTQYF | TGTGCCAGCAGTGATGGTTCGCTAGCGGGGGCCTTAAGCACAGATACGCAGTATTTT
NA | TRBJ2-1 | TRBV9 | TRBD1 | CASSVVSRGSDEQFF | TGTGCCAGCAGCGTAGTTTCCAGGGGGTCGGATGAGCAGTTCTTC
NA | TRBJ1-2 | TRBV7-2 | TRBD1 | CASRREGAEGYTF | TGTGCCAGCAGACGAGAGGGGGCGGAAGGCTACACCTTC
NA | TRBJ1-2 | TRBV7-6 | NA | CASSLVQGTILYGYTF | TGTGCCAGCAGCTTAGTGCAGGGGACAATACTCTATGGCTACACCTTC
NA | TRBJ2-1 | TRBV7-2 | TRBD2 | CASTFIAGGVGEQFF | TGTGCCAGCACCTTTATAGCGGGGGGGGTCGGCGAGCAGTTCTTC
NA | TRBJ1-2 | TRBV12-3/TRBV12-4 | TRBD1 | CASGTGGYGYTF | TGTGCCAGCGGGACAGGGGGCTATGGCTACACCTTC
NA | TRBJ2-7 | TRBV5-4 | TRBD2 | CASSFHRGGRPYEQYF | TGTGCCAGCAGCTTCCACCGGGGGGGTCGACCCTACGAGCAGTACTTC
NA | TRBJ1-2 | TRBV19 | NA | CASSKIDGAYGYTF | TGTGCCAGTAGTAAAATCGACGGAGCCTATGGCTACACCTTC
NA | TRBJ1-1 | TRBV7-2 | NA | CASSLERLTGTEAFF | TGTGCCAGCAGCTTGGAACGGTTAACGGGAACTGAAGCTTTCTTT
NA | TRBJ2-5 | TRBV19 | TRBD2 | CASGEGRETQYF | TGTGCCAGCGGGGAGGGGAGAGAGACCCAGTACTTC
NA | TRBJ1-3 | TRBV7-2 | NA | CASSFARVSGNTIYF | TGTGCCAGCAGCTTTGCAAGAGTCTCTGGAAACACCATATATTTT
NA | TRBJ1-1 | TRBV18 | NA | CASSHTWGEENTEAFF | TGTGCCAGCTCACATACGTGGGGGGAGGAGAACACTGAAGCTTTCTTT
NA | TRBJ1-3 | TRBV5-5 | TRBD1 | CASSFSSPDRGNGNTIYF | TGTGCCAGCAGCTTCAGTTCTCCGGACAGGGGAAATGGAAACACCATATATTTT
NA | TRBJ2-5 | TRBV28 | NA | CASSLGVGGLYPLQETQYF | TGTGCCAGCAGTTTAGGTGTAGGGGGTCTTTATCCTCTTCAAGAGACCCAGTACTTC
NA | TRBJ2-1 | TRBV7-9 | TRBD2 | CASSPPGGAYNEQFF | TGTGCCAGCAGCCCTCCCGGGGGGGCCTACAATGAGCAGTTCTTC
NA | TRBJ2-1 | TRBV7-3 | NA | CASSLTLGGYNEQFF | TGTGCCAGCAGCTTAACGCTGGGGGGCTACAATGAGCAGTTCTTC
NA | TRBJ2-7 | TRBV10-3 | TRBD1 | CAIRSDRGQNEQYF | TGTGCCATCAGATCGGACAGGGGGCAGAACGAGCAGTACTTC
NA | TRBJ2-7 | TRBV6-2/TRBV6-3 | NA | CASSSTDRYEQYF | TGTGCCAGCAGTTCCACTGACAGATACGAGCAGTACTTC
NA | TRBJ1-2 | TRBV27 | TRBD1 | CASSSTGAYGYTF | TGTGCCAGCAGTTCCACAGGGGCCTATGGCTACACCTTC
once | TRBJ2-2 | TRBV3-1/TRBV3-2 | TRBD1 | CASSQKGRQGNMFF | TGTGCCAGCAGCCAAAAAGGAAGACAGGGTAATATGTTTTTT
NA | TRBJ2-2 | TRBV19 | NA | CASSGGFYTGELFF | TGTGCCAGTAGTGGGGGGTTTTACACCGGGGAGCTGTTTTTT
NA | TRBJ1-6 | TRBV7-2 | NA | CASSPRQVKHSPLHF | TGTGCCAGCAGCCCGCGACAGGTTAAACATTCACCCCTCCACTTT
few | TRBJ1-5 | TRBV6-5 | NA | CASSQGNQPQHF | TGTGCCAGCAGTCAGGGGAATCAGCCCCAGCATTTT
NA | TRBJ1-1 | TRBV18 | NA | CASSPSGGNTEAFF | TGTGCCAGCTCACCTTCGGGGGGAAACACTGAAGCTTTCTTT
NA | TRBJ1-1 | TRBV5-1 | TRBD1 | CASSSDRFEAFF | TGCGCCAGCAGCTCGGACAGGTTTGAAGCTTTCTTT
once | TRBJ1-2 | TRBV30 | TRBD1 | CAWRRQGDSSGYTF | TGTGCCTGGAGAAGACAGGGGGACTCATCTGGCTACACCTTC
few | TRBJ2-7 | TRBV6-2/TRBV6-3 | TRBD1 | CASSYGQGGSYEQYF | TGTGCCAGCAGTTACGGACAGGGTGGAAGCTACGAGCAGTACTTC
NA | TRBJ2-5 | TRBV18 | TRBD1 | CASSPPGGETQYF | TGTGCCAGCTCACCCCCAGGGGGAGAGACCCAGTACTTC
NA | TRBJ2-7 | TRBV27 | TRBD1 | CASSFLWGTGPLEQYF | TGTGCCAGCTCCTTTCTTTGGGGGACAGGGCCCCTCGAGCAGTACTTC
NA | TRBJ1-1 | TRBV18 | NA | CASSPKNGGATEAFF | TGTGCCAGCTCACCTAAGAATGGGGGGGCCACTGAAGCTTTCTTT
NA | TRBJ2-7 | TRBV7-2 | NA | CASSLGIVYEQYF | TGTGCCAGCAGCTTAGGTATCGTCTACGAGCAGTACTTC
NA | TRBJ2-3 | TRBV4-3 | TRBD1 | CASSRRQGVGDTQYF | TGCGCCAGCAGCCGCCGACAGGGGGTGGGAGATACGCAGTATTTT
NA | TRBJ1-2 | TRBV19 | NA | CASSISLSGGKHGGYTF | TGTGCCAGTAGTATATCTTTATCCGGGGGGAAGCATGGTGGCTACACCTTC
NA | TRBJ2-5 | TRBV7-2 | NA | CASSTLDRLQYF | TGTGCCAGCAGCACCTTAGACAGGCTTCAGTACTTC
NA | TRBJ1-2 | TRBV7-2 | NA | CASSSAGVQSSGYTF | TGTGCCAGCAGCTCGGCGGGGGTTCAAAGTAGTGGCTACACCTTC
NA | TRBJ1-2 | TRBV9 | TRBD1 | CASSVQQGALWGYTF | TGTGCCAGCAGCGTACAACAGGGGGCATTGTGGGGCTACACCTTC
NA | TRBJ2-7 | TRBV7-3 | NA | CASSLGGGTDEQYF | TGTGCCAGCAGCCTAGGAGGGGGCACTGACGAGCAGTACTTC
NA | TRBJ1-2 | TRBV25-1 | NA | CASSVFTGYGYTF | TGTGCCAGCAGTGTCTTTACAGGCTATGGCTACACCTTC
NA | TRBJ1-6 | TRBV4-3 | NA | CASSLQGASPLHF | TGCGCCAGCAGCCTACAGGGAGCCTCACCCCTCCACTTT